Shown below are 25 T cell receptor beta chains from a single sample sequenced in a study of cytomegalovirus exposure and HLA in healthy donors. Use of 60 Vbeta and 13 Jbeta primers characterized the PCR. Only in-frame clones appear in the TCRdb table, and some are missing; sequencing was by immunoSEQ multiplex PCR. The sample yields some 170,000 clones, roughly 77% seen once. Material: PBMCs. The receptor source for this set is a young man in good health and CMV-seropositive.

In the case of this clone: One end of the junction is discordant with germline, which a read error may explain. This rearrangement joins TRBV11-3 to TRBJ2-1; 9 nucleotides match TRBD2. This CDR3 is built from 17 residues. In germline, CDR1 is SGHNT, CDR2 YENEEA. The CDR3 bases are TGTACCAGCATGGGGACGGGTTTTGCGGGAGGGTACAATGAGCAGTTCTTC. The encoded protein is CTSMGTGFAGGYNEQFF.

This clone turned up a few times. V gene TRBV7-8 combines with J gene TRBJ2-3, with TRBD2 matching 12 bases. V lost 1 base, J lost 1 base, and 6 bases stayed unmatched. The germline V gene encodes CDR1 SGHVS and CDR2 FQNEAQ. The CDR3 has 18 residues. DNA for the CDR3: TGTGCCAGCAGCTTAGAAACTAGCGGGGGGATTGGCACAGATACGCAGTATTTT. This sequence encodes CASSLETSGGIGTDTQYF. The entire variable domain, with the rest obtained from reference TRBV7-8 and TRBJ2-3, is as follows: GAGVSQSPRYKVAKRGQDVALRCDPISGHVSLFWYQQALGQGPEFLTYFQNEAQLDKSGLPSDRFFAERPEGSVSTLKIQRTQQEDSAVYLCASSLETSGGIGTDTQYFGPGTRLTVL.

Here the CDR3 reads CASSSTVSGYGYTF. In DNA, the CDR3 is TGTGCCAGCAGCTCGACTGTTAGTGGCTATGGCTACACCTTC. The rearrangement links TRBV27 to TRBJ1-2; no definite D call. The CDR3 is made up of 14 amino acids. Trimming stripped 6 bases from V and 4 bases from J, with 15 bases between. The V gene's germline CDR1 is MNHEY and CDR2 SMNVEV (reference sequence).

V is TRBV7-2 and J is TRBJ2-7; D uncertain. CDR3 length: 16 residues. V lost 0 bases, J lost 2 bases, and 14 bases lay in between. Germline CDR1 reads SGHTA; CDR2 reads FQGNSA. This CDR3 is CASSLAIRQPTYEQYV. Written as DNA, the CDR3 is TGTGCCAGCAGCTTAGCGATTCGACAACCGACCTACGAGCAGTACGTC.

The chain carries TRBV11-2 and TRBJ1-1; TRBD1 might be the D (6 bases). Per germline, CDR1 SGHAT and CDR2 FQNNGV. There are 15 residues in the CDR3. V was trimmed by 1 base and J by 4 bases, leaving 13 bases between them. The CDR3 loop is CASSLVFRGATEAFF. CDR3 DNA sequence: TGTGCCAGCAGCTTAGTTTTCCGGGGGGCCACTGAAGCTTTCTTT.

In this sample, this clone turned up once. The same CDR3 arises from other DNA sequences in this sample as well. The chain carries TRBV10-1 and TRBJ2-2, with 10 bases aligning to TRBD2. Germline V gene sequence: CDR1 WNHNN, CDR2 SYGVQD (reference sequence). This CDR3 region has 14 residues. With V trimmed by 6 bases and J by 3 bases, 1 base remained unmatched. DNA of the CDR3: TGCGCCAGCAGGCTAGCGGGAGACACCGGGGAGCTGTTTTTT. It translates to CASRLAGDTGELFF.

This clone has more than one count but fewer than ten. V and J are TRBV5-1 and TRBJ1-2; TRBD1 is a possible D gene (5 bases). V dropped 0 bases and J dropped 0 bases, with 9 bases sitting between them. The CDR3 runs to 15 residues. Germline assignment: CDR1 SGHRS and CDR2 YFSETQ. CDR3 sequence (DNA): TGCGCCAGCAGCTTGGGACAGTCTTCTAACTATGGCTACACCTTC. Translating gives CASSLGQSSNYGYTF.

The chain employs TRBV6-1 and TRBJ1-5, with TRBD1 as a possible D gene (6 bases). V gave up 6 bases and J gave up 0 bases, with 12 bases separating them. This CDR3 is built from 15 residues. The germline V gene encodes CDR1 MNHNS and CDR2 SASEGT. CDR3: CASRPQGYSNQPQHF. In DNA form, the CDR3 reads TGTGCCAGCAGGCCACAGGGCTATAGCAATCAGCCCCAGCATTTT.

The rearrangement joins TRBV12-5 to TRBJ2-5, with 9 bases matching TRBD1. This CDR3 spans 13 amino acids. Germline V gives CDR1 LGHNT, CDR2 FRNRAP. With 6 bases clipped from V and 4 bases from J, the junction kept 3 bases outside the gene matches. CDR3 nucleotides: TGTGCTAGTGGCCCGGACAGGGGAGAGACCCAGTACTTC. It specifies CASGPDRGETQYF.

The gene calls are TRBV6-1 and TRBJ2-2; TRBD1 aligns across 8 bases. Losses at the gene ends were 7 bases for V and 6 bases for J; bases not matched to a gene: 10. The CDR3 is 15 residues long. Germline CDR1 and CDR2: MNHNS and SASEGT. CDR3 sequence (DNA): TGTGCCAGCACGACACCGACAGGGGACCCCGGGGAGCTGTTTTTT. Translation gives CASTTPTGDPGELFF.

V gene TRBV27 combines with J gene TRBJ1-5; D perhaps matches TRBD1 (6 bases). With 4 bases removed from V and 4 bases from J, the gap between germline ends came to 14 bases. The germline gives CDR1 MNHEY, CDR2 SMNVEV (reference sequence). This CDR3 is 15 amino acids long. CDR3 sequence reads: CASSSTRGANQPQHF. The CDR3 DNA sequence: TGTGCCAGCAGTTCCACGCGGGGGGCAAATCAGCCCCAGCATTTT.

V is TRBV5-6 and J is TRBJ1-5; 10 bases line up with TRBD1. The germline V gene has CDR1 SGHDT and CDR2 YYEEEE. After removal of 3 bases from V and 8 bases from J, the junction contained 5 bases not matched to a gene. This CDR3 has 14 amino acids. The CDR3 loop is CASSSTGGREPQHF. The CDR3 DNA is TGTGCCAGCAGCTCGACAGGGGGCAGAGAGCCCCAGCATTTT.

The rearrangement joins TRBV30 to TRBJ1-1; D is uncertain. Germline V gene lookup returns CDR1 GTSNPN and CDR2 SVGIG (reference sequence). V gave up 2 bases and J gave up 4 bases, with 14 bases separating them. This CDR3 region has 14 residues. In DNA, the CDR3 is TGTGCCTGGAGTCATGGGCCGTTGGGCACTGAAGCTTTCTTT. Its protein is CAWSHGPLGTEAFF.

This chain connects TRBV12-2 to TRBJ1-5; the table's D gene call, TRBD1, was not cross checked with the DNA. TRBV12-2 is a pseudogene locus. There are 20 residues in the CDR3. DNA of the CDR3: TGTGCAAGCCGAGAGGGGGAGAGACAGGGGCCAAGGTTGGGCAATCAGCCCCAGCATTTT. The encoded protein is CASREGERQGPRLGNQPQHF.

This clone appeared a few times. The rearrangement joins TRBV30 to TRBJ2-5; D unresolved. Germline-derived CDR1 and CDR2 are GTSNPN and SVGIG (reference sequence). CDR3 length equals 13 residues. The germline V and J ends were trimmed by 2 bases and 9 bases, with 16 bases remaining between them. CDR3 amino acids: CAWSRDGGMAQYF. The CDR3 coding sequence is TGTGCCTGGAGTCGAGACGGCGGAATGGCCCAGTACTTC.

This clone was found a few times. This chain connects TRBV9 to TRBJ1-1; no definite D call. Trimming took 4 bases from V and 0 from J, leaving 13 bases between them. Germline CDR1 SGDLS, CDR2 YYNGEE. CDR3 length equals 15 residues. CDR3 protein: CASSFSAGLNTEAFF. CDR3 nucleotides: TGTGCCAGCAGCTTTTCCGCGGGGTTGAACACTGAAGCTTTCTTT.

This clone was seen a single time. The rearrangement joins TRBV30 to TRBJ1-2, with 10 bases that match TRBD1. Germline V CDR1 and CDR2: GTSNPN, SVGIG (reference sequence). Trimming cost V 3 bases and J 7 bases; bases outside gene matches: 17. The CDR3 consists of 17 residues. The CDR3 region is CAWRGIRDRGREIGYTF. DNA of the CDR3: TGTGCCTGGAGAGGGATACGGGACAGGGGCCGCGAAATTGGCTACACCTTC.

V usage is TRBV2 and J usage is TRBJ2-3, with 8 bases matching TRBD2. Germline CDR1 and CDR2: SNHLY and FYNNEI. Losses at the gene ends were 5 bases for V and 5 bases for J; bases not matched to a gene: 9. This CDR3 contains 15 residues. CDR3 in amino acids: CASSIRLASGDTQYF. The DNA for the CDR3 is TGTGCCAGCAGTATCCGACTAGCGTCAGGAGATACGCAGTATTTT. Together with reference TRBV2 and TRBJ2-3, the CDR3 gives the full variable domain: EPEVTQTPSHQVTQMGQEVILRCVPISNHLYFYWYRQILGQKVEFLVSFYNNEISEKSEIFDDQFSVERPDGSNFTLKIRSTKLEDSAMYFCASSIRLASGDTQYFGPGTRLTVL.

V gene TRBV29-1 combines with J gene TRBJ1-5; weak D call: TRBD1 (6 bases). V lost 6 bases to trimming and J lost 0 bases, with 12 bases between them. The CDR3 sequence is 14 residues long. CDR1 and CDR2 from the germline V gene are SQVTM and ANQGSEA. The CDR3 protein is CSVSQGNSNQPQHF. CDR3 sequence (DNA): TGCAGCGTCAGTCAGGGGAATAGCAATCAGCCCCAGCATTTT.

The J gene is TRBJ1-1, the V gene TRBV28; D possibly corresponds to TRBD1 (5 bases). Trimming left V 8 bases short and J 1 base short, with 14 bases between. The germline CDR1 and CDR2 sequences are MDHEN and SYDVKM. The CDR3 runs 14 residues. CDR3 nucleotide sequence: TGTGCCAGCGGACGGGGGGGATGGAACACTGAAGCTTTCTTT. Residues: CASGRGGWNTEAFF.

The gene calls are TRBV19 and TRBJ2-3; 7 bases agree with TRBD2. The CDR3 has 16 amino acids. V dropped 3 bases and J dropped 6; count of bases not matched to a gene: 12. Germline CDR1 and CDR2: LNHDA and SQIVND (reference sequence). The CDR3 nucleotides are TGTGCCAGTAGTATTAGTTCTGGGCAGGGAGGGGATACGCAGTATTTT. Protein: CASSISSGQGGDTQYF.

The genes are TRBV15 and TRBJ1-3; possible D gene TRBD1, 5 bases. The CDR3 is made up of 15 amino acids. Germline-derived CDR1 and CDR2 are LNHNV and YYDKDF (reference sequence). Between the trimmed V and J ends, which lost 5 bases and 0 bases, there was a span of 11 bases. The CDR3 nucleotides read TGTGCCACCAGCTCTTACAGGAGCTCTGGAAACACCATATATTTT. Protein product: CATSSYRSSGNTIYF.

The chain is built from TRBV19 and TRBJ1-5, with a tentative D call TRBD1 (6 bases). Trimming took off 4 bases at V and 7 bases at J, with 14 bases between the two ends. The CDR3 spans 14 residues. Germline V lookup: CDR1 LNHDA, CDR2 SQIVND (reference sequence). The CDR3 spells CASSTTGPKQPQHF. The CDR3 DNA sequence: TGTGCCAGTAGTACTACAGGGCCTAAACAGCCCCAGCATTTT.

V gene TRBV18 combines with J gene TRBJ2-4; TRBD2 agrees at 8 bases. The CDR3 consists of 12 residues. CDR1 is KGHSH, CDR2 LQKENI, per germline. V was clipped by 6 bases and J by 7 bases; unmatched bases: 2. The CDR3 loop reads CASSRGENIQYF. CDR3 in DNA: TGTGCCAGCTCGCGGGGGGAGAACATTCAGTACTTC. The whole variable domain, remainder taken from reference TRBV18 and TRBJ2-4, is NAGVMQNPRHLVRRRGQEARLRCSPMKGHSHVYWYRQLPEEGLKFMVYLQKENIIDESGMPKERFSAEFPKEGPSILRIQQVVRGDSAAYFCASSRGENIQYFGAGTRLSVL.

The rearrangement joins TRBV9 to TRBJ1-2, with D unclear. V was clipped by 5 bases and J by 6 bases, with 8 bases between them. The CDR3 consists of 11 residues. Germline V lookup: CDR1 SGDLS, CDR2 YYNGEE. For the CDR3, the DNA is TGTGCCAGCAGAAGACAAAATGGCTACACCTTC. This translates into CASRRQNGYTF.